This TCR beta chain was documented in a study of CXCR3-negative and CXCR3-positive naive CD8 T cells. Study as a whole: Per library, roughly 1.5 +/- 0.3 million reads; 140 million or so TRB reads overall. Study-wide results and limits: Similarly elevated diversity marked both naive subsets, with memory CD8+ cells showing far lower diversity.

Naive CD8+ T cells showed CD45RO-CCR7+CD27+CD95-. UMI-labeled 5' RACE yielded the TRB cDNA libraries. From the 5' RACE reads, TCRdb lists one entry per CDR3 protein and no DNA. Its table records about 120,000 distinct CDR3 sequences. With respect to this clonotype: Its antigen is not identified.

CDR3 length: 13 amino acids. Per germline, CDR1 SGDLS and CDR2 YYNGEE. The TCR comes from a human donor in good health. Some clones in this sample may be carry-over from other donors' samples. The specimen was naive CXCR3- CD8+ T cells from blood. Regarding subset: CD45RO-CCR7+CD27+CD95- naive CD8+ T cells lacking CXCR3 (TNR3-). The V call is TRBV9, the J call TRBJ2-7. The CDR3 sequence: CASSVDDSYKQYF.